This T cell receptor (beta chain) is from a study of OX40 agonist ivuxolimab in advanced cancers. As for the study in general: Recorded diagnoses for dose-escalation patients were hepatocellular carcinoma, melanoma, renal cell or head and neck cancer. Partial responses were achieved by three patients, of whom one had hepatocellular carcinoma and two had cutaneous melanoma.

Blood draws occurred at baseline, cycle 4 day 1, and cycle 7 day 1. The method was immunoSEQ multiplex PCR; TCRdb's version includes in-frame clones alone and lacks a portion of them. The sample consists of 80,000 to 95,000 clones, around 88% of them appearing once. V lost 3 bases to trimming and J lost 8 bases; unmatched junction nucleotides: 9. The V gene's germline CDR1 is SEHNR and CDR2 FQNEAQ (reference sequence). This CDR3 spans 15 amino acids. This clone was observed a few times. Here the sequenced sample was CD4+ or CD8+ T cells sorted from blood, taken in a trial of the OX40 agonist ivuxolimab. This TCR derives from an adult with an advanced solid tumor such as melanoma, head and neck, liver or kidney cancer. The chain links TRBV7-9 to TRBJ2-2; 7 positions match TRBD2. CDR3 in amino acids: CASSFLAAERGELFF. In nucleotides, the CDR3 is TGTGCCAGCAGCTTTCTAGCGGCCGAAAGGGGGGAGCTGTTTTTT.